These T cell receptor beta chains were read from a single sample in a study of blood T cell repertoires in COVID-19. Profiling relied on immunoSEQ multiplex PCR, and the TCRdb table lists in-frame clones only, not all of them. The table includes a few hundred thousand clones, 70% to 90% detected once. Specimen: peripheral blood. These receptors came from a woman aged 45-65 years with COVID-19, enrolled during active disease. Both conserved end residues are part of each CDR3. The order of the fields is CDR3 length, D gene, J gene, V gene, CDR3 DNA, CDR3 protein. A D gene is named only where the DNA matches it firmly.

len: 16; d_gene: TRBD2; j_gene: TRBJ2-1; v_gene: TRBV7-6; CDR3nt: TGTGCCAGCAGCCCTCTAGCGGGAGTTGCTTACAATGAGCAGTTCTTC; CDR3aa: CASSPLAGVAYNEQFF
len: 13; d_gene: NA; j_gene: TRBJ1-2; v_gene: TRBV30; CDR3nt: TGTGCCTTCCAGAAGGGGCGCTTTGGCGGCTACACCTTC; CDR3aa: CAFQKGRFGGYTF
len: 16; d_gene: NA; j_gene: TRBJ2-5; v_gene: TRBV3-1/TRBV3-2; CDR3nt: TGTGCCAGCAGCCAAGATTCGAGACTAGTTGCAGAGACCCAGTACTTC; CDR3aa: CASSQDSRLVAETQYF
len: 13; d_gene: TRBD1; j_gene: TRBJ2-7; v_gene: TRBV29-1; CDR3nt: TGCAGCGTTGAAGTACAGGGGGGCTACGAGCAGTACTTC; CDR3aa: CSVEVQGGYEQYF
len: 14; d_gene: NA; j_gene: TRBJ1-4; v_gene: TRBV7-2; CDR3nt: TGTGCCAGCAGCTTAAGCCTGACTAATGAAAAACTGTTTTTT; CDR3aa: CASSLSLTNEKLFF
len: 16; d_gene: TRBD2; j_gene: TRBJ2-1; v_gene: TRBV7-9; CDR3nt: TGTGCCAGCAGCTTAAGGCGGGAGGGCCGTAACAATGAGCAGTTCTTC; CDR3aa: CASSLRREGRNNEQFF
len: 13; d_gene: TRBD1; j_gene: TRBJ1-2; v_gene: TRBV12-3/TRBV12-4; CDR3nt: TGTGCCAGCAGTTCCGGACAGGGCCATGGCTACACCTTC; CDR3aa: CASSSGQGHGYTF
len: 20; d_gene: TRBD2; j_gene: TRBJ2-2; v_gene: TRBV11-3; CDR3nt: TGTGCCAGCAGCCTATCCCGGACGGGGGTTGGGGAGGGGTGTGGTGGGGAGCTGTTTTTT; CDR3aa: CASSLSRTGVGEGCGGELFF
len: 14; d_gene: TRBD1; j_gene: TRBJ2-3; v_gene: TRBV9; CDR3nt: TGTGCCAGCAGCGTAGGGACAGGGTCAGATACGCAGTATTTT; CDR3aa: CASSVGTGSDTQYF
len: 13; d_gene: TRBD1; j_gene: TRBJ1-2; v_gene: TRBV6-4; CDR3nt: TGTGCCAGCAGCCACGACAGGGACGGTGGCTACACCTTC; CDR3aa: CASSHDRDGGYTF